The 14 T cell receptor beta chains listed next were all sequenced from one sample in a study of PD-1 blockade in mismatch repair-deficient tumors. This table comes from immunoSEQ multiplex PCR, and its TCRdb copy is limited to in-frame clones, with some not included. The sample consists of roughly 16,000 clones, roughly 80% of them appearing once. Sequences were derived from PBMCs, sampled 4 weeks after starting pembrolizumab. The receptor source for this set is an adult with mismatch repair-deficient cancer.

CDR3 sequence reads: CASSSRLQGIGEKLFF. CDR3 nucleotide sequence: TGTGCCAGCAGTTCCCGATTACAGGGAATTGGTGAAAAACTGTTTTTT. The J gene is TRBJ1-4, the V gene TRBV27; maybe TRBD1 (6 bases). CDR1 is MNHEY, CDR2 SMNVEV, per germline (reference sequence). Between the trimmed V and J ends, which lost 4 bases and 7 bases, there was a span of 19 bases. The CDR3 is made up of 16 amino acids.

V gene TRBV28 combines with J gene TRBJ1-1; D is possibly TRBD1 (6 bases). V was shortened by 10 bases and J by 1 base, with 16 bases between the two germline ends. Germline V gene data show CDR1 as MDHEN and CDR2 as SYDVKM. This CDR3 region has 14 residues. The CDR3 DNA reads TGTGCCACCAAGAGAGGGGGAGCGAACACTGAAGCTTTCTTT. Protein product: CATKRGGANTEAFF.

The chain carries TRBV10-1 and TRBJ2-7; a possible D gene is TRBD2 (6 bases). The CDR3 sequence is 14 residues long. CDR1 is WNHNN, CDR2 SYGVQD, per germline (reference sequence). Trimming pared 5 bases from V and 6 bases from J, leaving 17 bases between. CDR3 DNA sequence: TGCGCCAGCAGTCCCGGGAGTGGGGCCGGCGAGCAGTACTTC. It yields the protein CASSPGSGAGEQYF.

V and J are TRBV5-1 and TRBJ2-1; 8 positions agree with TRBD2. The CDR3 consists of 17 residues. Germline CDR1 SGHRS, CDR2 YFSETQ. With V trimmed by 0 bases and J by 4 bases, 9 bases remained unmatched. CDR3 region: CASSLAPGAGGYNEQFF. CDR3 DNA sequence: TGCGCCAGCAGCTTGGCGCCGGGCGCGGGAGGATACAATGAGCAGTTCTTC. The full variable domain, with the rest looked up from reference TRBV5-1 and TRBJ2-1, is KAGVTQTPRYLIKTRGQQVTLSCSPISGHRSVSWYQQTPGQGLQFLFEYFSETQRNKGNFPGRFSGRQFSNSRSEMNVSTLELGDSALYLCASSLAPGAGGYNEQFFGPGTRLTVL.

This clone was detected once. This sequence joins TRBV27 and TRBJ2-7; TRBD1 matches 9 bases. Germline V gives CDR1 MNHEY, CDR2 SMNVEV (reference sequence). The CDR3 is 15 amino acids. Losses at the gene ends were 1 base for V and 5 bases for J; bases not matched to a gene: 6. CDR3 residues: CASSLWVGQGNEQYF. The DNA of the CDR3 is TGTGCCAGCAGTTTATGGGTAGGACAGGGGAACGAGCAGTACTTC.

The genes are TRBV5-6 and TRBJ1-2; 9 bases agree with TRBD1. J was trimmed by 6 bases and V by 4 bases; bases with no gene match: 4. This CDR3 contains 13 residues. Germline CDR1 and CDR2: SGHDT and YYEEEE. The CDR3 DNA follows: TGTGCCAGCAGCGTCGACAGGGGGAATGGCTACACCTTC. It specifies CASSVDRGNGYTF.

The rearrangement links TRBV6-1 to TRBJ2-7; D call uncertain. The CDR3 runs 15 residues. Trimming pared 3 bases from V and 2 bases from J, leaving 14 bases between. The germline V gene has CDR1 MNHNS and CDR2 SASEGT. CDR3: CASSDALYLPYEQYF. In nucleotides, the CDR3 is TGTGCCAGCAGTGATGCACTCTATCTTCCCTACGAGCAGTACTTC.

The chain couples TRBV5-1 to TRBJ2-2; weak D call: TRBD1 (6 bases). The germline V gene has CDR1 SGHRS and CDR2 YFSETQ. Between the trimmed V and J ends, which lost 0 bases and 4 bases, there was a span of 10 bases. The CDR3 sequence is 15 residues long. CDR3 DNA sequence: TGCGCCAGCAGCTTGGGGCAGGGGATCACCGGGGAGCTGTTTTTT. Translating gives CASSLGQGITGELFF.

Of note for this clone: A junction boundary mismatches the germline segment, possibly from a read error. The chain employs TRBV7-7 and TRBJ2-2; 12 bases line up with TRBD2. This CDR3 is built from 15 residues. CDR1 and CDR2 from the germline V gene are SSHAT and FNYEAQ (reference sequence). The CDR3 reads CASSSLAGGTGELFF. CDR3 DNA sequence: TGTGCTAGCAGCTCACTAGCGGGAGGAACCGGGGAGCTGTTTTTT.

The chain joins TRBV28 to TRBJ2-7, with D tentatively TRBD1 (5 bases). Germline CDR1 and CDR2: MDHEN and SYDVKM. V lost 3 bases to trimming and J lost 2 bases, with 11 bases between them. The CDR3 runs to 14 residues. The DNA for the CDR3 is TGTGCCAGCAGTTTCCTGACAGATACCTACGAGCAGTACTTC. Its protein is CASSFLTDTYEQYF.

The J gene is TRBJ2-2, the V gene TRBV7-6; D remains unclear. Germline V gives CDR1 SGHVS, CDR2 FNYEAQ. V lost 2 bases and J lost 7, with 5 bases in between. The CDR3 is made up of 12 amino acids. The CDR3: CASSLRGGELFF. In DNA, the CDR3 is TGTGCCAGCAGCTTACGAGGCGGGGAGCTGTTTTTT.

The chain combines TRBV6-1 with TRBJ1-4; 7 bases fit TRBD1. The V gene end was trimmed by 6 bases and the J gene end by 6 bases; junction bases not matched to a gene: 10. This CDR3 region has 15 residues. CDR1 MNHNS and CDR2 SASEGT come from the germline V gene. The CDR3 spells CASSLTTDRDEKLFF. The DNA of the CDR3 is TGTGCCAGCAGCCTAACAACTGACAGGGATGAAAAACTGTTTTTT.

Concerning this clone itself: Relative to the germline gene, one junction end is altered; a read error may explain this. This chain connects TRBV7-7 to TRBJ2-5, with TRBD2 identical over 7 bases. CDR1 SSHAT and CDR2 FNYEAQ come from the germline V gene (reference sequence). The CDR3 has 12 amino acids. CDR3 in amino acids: CASSLAGVTQYF. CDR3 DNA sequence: TGTGCTAGCAGCTTGGCGGGAGTAACCCAGTACTTC.

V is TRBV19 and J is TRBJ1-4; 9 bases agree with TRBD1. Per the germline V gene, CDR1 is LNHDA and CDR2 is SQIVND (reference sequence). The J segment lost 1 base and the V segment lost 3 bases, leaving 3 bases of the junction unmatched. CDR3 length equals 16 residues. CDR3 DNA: TGTGCCAGTAGTATGGGACAGGGCGGAACTAATGAAAAACTGTTTTTT. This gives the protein CASSMGQGGTNEKLFF.